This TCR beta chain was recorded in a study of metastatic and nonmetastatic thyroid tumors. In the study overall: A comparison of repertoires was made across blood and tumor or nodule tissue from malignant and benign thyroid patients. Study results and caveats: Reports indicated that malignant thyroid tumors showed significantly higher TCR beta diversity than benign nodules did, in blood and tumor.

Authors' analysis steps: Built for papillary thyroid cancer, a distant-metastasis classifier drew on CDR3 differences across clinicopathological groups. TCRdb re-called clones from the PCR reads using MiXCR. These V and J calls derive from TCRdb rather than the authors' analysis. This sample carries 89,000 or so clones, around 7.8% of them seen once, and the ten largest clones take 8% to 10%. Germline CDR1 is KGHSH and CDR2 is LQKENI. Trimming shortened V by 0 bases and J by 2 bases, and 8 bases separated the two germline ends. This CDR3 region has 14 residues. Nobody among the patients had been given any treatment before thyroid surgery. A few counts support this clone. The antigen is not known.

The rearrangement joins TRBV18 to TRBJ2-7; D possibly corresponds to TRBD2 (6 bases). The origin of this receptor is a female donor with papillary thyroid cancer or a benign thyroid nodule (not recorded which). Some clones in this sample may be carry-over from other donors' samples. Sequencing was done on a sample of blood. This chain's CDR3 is CASSPPGTPYEQYF. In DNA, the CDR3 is TGTGCCAGCTCACCACCGGGGACTCCCTACGAGCAGTACTTC. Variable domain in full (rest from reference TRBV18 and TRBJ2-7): NAGVMQNPRHLVRRRGQEARLRCSPMKGHSHVYWYRQLPEEGLKFMVYLQKENIIDESGMPKERFSAEFPKEGPSILRIQQVVRGDSAAYFCASSPPGTPYEQYFGPGTRLTVT.